The 16 T cell receptor beta chains in this list originate from one sample, sequenced in a study of CD4 T cells in relation to SARS-CoV-2 and coronaviruses. Before the COVID-19 pandemic, during about 2011-2019, CD4+ T cells were taken from unexposed donors. Isolation of CD4+ T cells took place after about 10 days in culture. The data were produced by immunoSEQ multiplex PCR, yet TCRdb's version contains in-frame clones alone and is incomplete. The sample includes some 19,000 clones, more than 60% of them seen just once. No cognate antigen is known for these TCRs. The sequenced sample was CD4+ T cells from PBMCs, cultured in vitro. Every receptor here comes from a human donor in good health.

The chain carries TRBV7-6 and TRBJ2-5; the D call may be TRBD1 or TRBD2 (6 bases each). The V gene lost 0 bases and the J gene lost 4 bases, with 15 bases spanning the gap. Germline CDR1 reads SGHVS; CDR2 reads FNYEAQ. This CDR3 is built from 16 residues. In nucleotides, the CDR3 is TGTGCCAGCAGCTTAGCTCCTTTACAGGGAGGAGAGACCCAGTACTTC. Translated: CASSLAPLQGGETQYF.

The V gene is TRBV5-6, the J gene TRBJ1-5; D is perhaps TRBD1 (6 bases). The CDR3 is made up of 16 amino acids. Trimming left V 5 bases short and J 5 bases short, with 20 bases between. The germline V gene encodes CDR1 SGHDT and CDR2 YYEEEE. CDR3 residues: CASSFQGPSYDQPQHF. As DNA, the CDR3 is TGTGCCAGCAGTTTTCAGGGGCCGAGTTATGATCAGCCCCAGCATTTT.

With respect to this clone: Sequence at one end of the junction differs from germline and may be a read error. The CDR3 bases are TGTGCCAGCAGATTGGGACAGGGGCCTTCCTTC. Translated: CASRLGQGPSF. The chain uses TRBV2 and TRBJ2-7; TRBD1 agrees at 10 bases. The germline gives CDR1 SNHLY, CDR2 FYNNEI. CDR3 size: 11 residues.

The chain carries TRBV18 and TRBJ2-3; TRBD1 agrees at 8 bases. Germline-derived CDR1 and CDR2 are KGHSH and LQKENI. Trimming removed 1 base from V and 0 bases from J; junction bases left unmatched: 9. There are 18 residues in the CDR3. This CDR3 is CASSPRPTQGASTDTQYF. DNA for the CDR3: TGTGCCAGCTCACCACGCCCTACGCAGGGGGCTAGCACAGATACGCAGTATTTT.

The chain joins TRBV10-3 to TRBJ1-2, with 12 bases that match TRBD1. Germline V gene lookup returns CDR1 ENHRY and CDR2 SYGVKD. J was trimmed by 4 bases and V by 3 bases; bases with no gene match: 6. The CDR3 consists of 16 residues. CDR3: CAISEGTGGIGYGYTF. CDR3 DNA sequence: TGTGCCATCAGTGAAGGGACAGGGGGCATCGGCTATGGCTACACCTTC.

V and J are TRBV5-4 and TRBJ2-5; weak D call: TRBD1 (5 bases). Germline loops: CDR1 SGHNT, CDR2 YYREEE (reference sequence). CDR3 length: 15 amino acids. V was clipped by 4 bases and J by 3 bases, with 16 bases between them. The CDR3 DNA follows: TGTGCCAGCAGCCCCGAAGGGCAGGGAAAAGAGACCCAGTACTTC. Translated, it gives CASSPEGQGKETQYF.

The chain couples TRBV4-2 to TRBJ2-7, with D maybe TRBD2 (5 bases). The germline V gene has CDR1 LGHNA and CDR2 YNFKEQ. CDR3 length equals 15 residues. V was shortened by 0 bases and J by 4 bases, with 13 bases between the two germline ends. CDR3 protein: CASSQEEARLYEQYF. DNA for the CDR3: TGTGCCAGCAGCCAAGAGGAGGCACGATTGTACGAGCAGTACTTC.

This chain uses TRBV5-1 with TRBJ1-5; D uncertain. The germline V and J ends were trimmed by 0 bases and 0 bases, with 7 bases remaining between them. Germline V gives CDR1 SGHRS, CDR2 YFSETQ. CDR3 size: 15 residues. CDR3 sequence reads: CASSLAGSSNQPQHF. The CDR3 nucleotides are TGCGCCAGCAGCTTGGCCGGGTCTAGCAATCAGCCCCAGCATTTT.

The sample holds a few counts of this clone. The chain employs TRBV9 and TRBJ2-6; unclear D gene. Per germline, CDR1 SGDLS and CDR2 YYNGEE. This CDR3 is 16 amino acids long. The ends were cut back, 0 bases at V and 2 bases at J, with 9 bases in the middle. In nucleotides, the CDR3 is TGTGCCAGCAGCGTAGCTACGAATCCTGGGGCCAACGTCCTGACTTTC. Translating it yields CASSVATNPGANVLTF.

A few counts support this clone. The chain couples TRBV3-1 (or the pseudogene TRBV3-2) to TRBJ1-3; D unclear. Trimming pared 2 bases from V and 0 bases from J, leaving 14 bases between. The length of the CDR3 is 17 residues. CDR1 is LGHDT, CDR2 YNNKEL, per germline (reference sequence). The DNA of the CDR3 is TGTGCCAGCAGCCAAATTGTTTCTTACAGCTCTGGAAACACCATATATTTT. Its translation is CASSQIVSYSSGNTIYF.

This rearrangement joins TRBV6-6 to TRBJ2-7; 9 nucleotides align to TRBD1. Unmatched junction bases numbered 9, after V lost 6 bases and J lost 6 bases. This CDR3 contains 14 residues. Germline-derived CDR1 and CDR2 are MNHNY and SVGAGI (reference sequence). The CDR3 DNA reads as TGTGCCAGCAGCTCGGGACAGGGAGACCTCGAGCAGTACTTC. This codes for CASSSGQGDLEQYF.

The rearrangement uses TRBV19 and TRBJ1-4; no clear D gene. The length of the CDR3 is 13 residues. Trimming removed 6 bases at V and 4 bases at J, with 9 bases between. Germline assignment: CDR1 LNHDA and CDR2 SQIVND (reference sequence). CDR3: CASRPTDNEKLFF. CDR3 bases: TGTGCCAGTAGGCCGACTGATAATGAAAAACTGTTTTTT. Variable domain in full (rest from reference TRBV19 and TRBJ1-4): DGGITQSPKYLFRKEGQNVTLSCEQNLNHDAMYWYRQDPGQGLRLIYYSQIVNDFQKGDIAEGYSVSREKKESFPLTVTSAQKNPTAFYLCASRPTDNEKLFFGSGTQLSVL.

The chain combines TRBV5-8 with TRBJ1-2, with TRBD1 matching 7 bases. In germline, CDR1 is SGHTS, CDR2 YDEGEE. The CDR3 consists of 14 residues. The V and J ends lost 2 bases and 4 bases, in that order; junction bases with no gene match: 5. The CDR3 DNA reads as TGTGCCAGCAGCTTAGGACAGGAGACCTATGGCTACACCTTC. It codes for CASSLGQETYGYTF.

The V gene is TRBV3-1 (or the pseudogene TRBV3-2), the J gene TRBJ2-7; D remains unclear. V lost 1 base, J lost 1 base, and 5 bases lay in between. The germline gives CDR1 LGHDT, CDR2 YNNKEL (reference sequence). The CDR3 is made up of 13 amino acids. The CDR3 DNA reads TGTGCCAGCAGCCAAGGCTTATCCTACGAGCAGTACTTC. It translates to CASSQGLSYEQYF.

The chain links TRBV14 to TRBJ1-2, with no clear D. Between the trimmed V and J ends, which lost 4 bases and 6 bases, there was a span of 24 bases. The CDR3 covers 17 residues. CDR1 and CDR2 (germline): SGHDN, FVKESK. The CDR3 DNA reads TGTGCCAGCAGCCCTTTGGGTTATGGGGAAAGGTTGGATGGCTACACCTTC. Translated, it gives CASSPLGYGERLDGYTF.

The chain recombines TRBV7-7 with TRBJ2-2; D possibly uses TRBD1 or TRBD2 (5 bases each). With 1 base removed from V and 6 bases from J, the gap between germline ends came to 12 bases. This CDR3 is built from 15 residues. Per germline, CDR1 SSHAT and CDR2 FNYEAQ (reference sequence). The CDR3 bases are TGTGCCAGCAGCTTAGGGCAGGGAGCGGCCGGGGAGCTGTTTTTT. This encodes CASSLGQGAAGELFF.